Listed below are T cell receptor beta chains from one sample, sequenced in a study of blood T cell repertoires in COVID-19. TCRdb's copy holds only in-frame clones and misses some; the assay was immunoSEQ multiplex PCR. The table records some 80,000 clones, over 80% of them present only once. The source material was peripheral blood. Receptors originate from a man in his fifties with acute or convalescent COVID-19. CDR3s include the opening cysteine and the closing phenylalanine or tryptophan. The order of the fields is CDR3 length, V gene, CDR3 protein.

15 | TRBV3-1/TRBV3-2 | CASSGGGARSDTQYF
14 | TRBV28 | CASSLRGYQETQYF
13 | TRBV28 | CASSYSLGEKLFF
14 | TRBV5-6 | CASNPLGGPGELFF
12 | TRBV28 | CASSLLQETQYF
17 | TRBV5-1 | CASSRTSGRSGTDTQYF
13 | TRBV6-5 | CASNHRDRVDAFF
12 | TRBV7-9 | CASSGQTYEQYF
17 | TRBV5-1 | CASSFDGTGDGGNTIYF
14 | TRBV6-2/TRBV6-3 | CASSYRDIVYEQYF
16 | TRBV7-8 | CASSLGPGLAGHEQFF
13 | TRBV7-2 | CASSTGMNTEAFF
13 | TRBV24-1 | CATSDPPRETQYF
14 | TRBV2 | CASSEMRSRETQYF
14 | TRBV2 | CASSRRDTDQPQHF
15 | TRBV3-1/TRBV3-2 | CASSPRGTTDQPQHF
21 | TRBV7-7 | CASSPWGGRGEGLRVKNIQYF
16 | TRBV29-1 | CSVEGEFRTMNTEAFF
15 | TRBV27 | CASSWNRDRGQPQHF
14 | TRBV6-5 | CASSYRNRGYEQYF
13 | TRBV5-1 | CASSFGQYTEAFF
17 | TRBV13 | CATLERLAGVITGELFF